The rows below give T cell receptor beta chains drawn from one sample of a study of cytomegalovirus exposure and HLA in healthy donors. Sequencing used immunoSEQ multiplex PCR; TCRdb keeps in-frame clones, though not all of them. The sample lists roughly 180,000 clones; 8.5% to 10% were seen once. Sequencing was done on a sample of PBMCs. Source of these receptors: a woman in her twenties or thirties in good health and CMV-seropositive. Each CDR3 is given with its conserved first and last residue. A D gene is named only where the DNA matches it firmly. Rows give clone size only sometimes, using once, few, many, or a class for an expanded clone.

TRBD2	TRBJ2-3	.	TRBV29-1	CSAHPSSGSSDTQYF	TGCAGCGCTCACCCTTCTAGCGGGAGCTCAGATACGCAGTATTTT
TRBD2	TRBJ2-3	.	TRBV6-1	CASSILAVNTDTQYF	TGTGCCAGCAGTATACTAGCGGTGAACACAGATACGCAGTATTTT
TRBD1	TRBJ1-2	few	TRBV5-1	CASSLWGQGAASWGYTF	TGCGCCAGCAGCTTGTGGGGACAGGGGGCTGCCTCCTGGGGCTACACCTTC
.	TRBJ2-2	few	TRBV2	CASSHPGTGELFF	TGTGCCAGCAGTCACCCGGGGACCGGGGAGCTGTTTTTT
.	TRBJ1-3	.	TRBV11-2	CASSLRPGLNSGNTIYF	TGTGCCAGCAGCTTAAGGCCAGGGCTCAACTCTGGAAACACCATATATTTT
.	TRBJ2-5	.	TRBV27	CASTTTGFGSWETQYF	TGTGCCAGCACCACAACCGGGTTTGGATCGTGGGAGACCCAGTACTTC
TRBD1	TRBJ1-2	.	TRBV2	CASRMGQGDGYTF	TGTGCCAGCAGAATGGGACAGGGGGATGGCTACACCTTC
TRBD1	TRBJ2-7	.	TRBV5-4	CASSSNRGDEQYF	TGTGCCAGCAGCTCTAACAGGGGCGACGAGCAGTACTTC
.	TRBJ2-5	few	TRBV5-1	CASSPTRVGVEETQYF	TGCGCCAGCAGCCCGACCAGGGTCGGTGTGGAAGAGACCCAGTACTTC
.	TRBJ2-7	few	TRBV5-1	CASSFTGASLEQYF	TGCGCCAGCAGCTTCACGGGAGCGTCCCTAGAGCAGTACTTC
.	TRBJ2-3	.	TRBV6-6	CAGRSTDTQYF	TGTGCCGGGAGAAGCACAGATACGCAGTATTTT
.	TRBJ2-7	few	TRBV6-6	CASSDPARGQYF	TGTGCCAGCAGTGATCCCGCCCGGGGGCAGTACTTC
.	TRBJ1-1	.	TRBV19	CASSIPLGGATEAFF	TGTGCCAGTAGTATACCTCTGGGTGGGGCCACTGAAGCTTTCTTT
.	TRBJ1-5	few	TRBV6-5	CASRSTGNSNQPQHF	TGTGCCAGCAGATCAACAGGGAATAGCAATCAGCCCCAGCATTTT
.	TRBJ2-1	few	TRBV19	CASSWGHEQFF	TGTGCCAGTAGTTGGGGGCATGAGCAGTTCTTC
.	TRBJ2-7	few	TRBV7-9	CASSLSQTDEQYF	TGTGCCAGCAGCTTAAGCCAAACAGACGAGCAGTACTTC
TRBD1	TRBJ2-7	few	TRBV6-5	CASTTGQGTSEQYF	TGTGCCAGCACGACCGGACAGGGTACGTCCGAGCAGTACTTC
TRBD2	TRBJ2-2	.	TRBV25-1	CASSAGGTTGELFF	TGTGCCAGCAGTGCGGGGGGTACCACCGGGGAGCTGTTTTTT
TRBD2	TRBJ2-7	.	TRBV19	CASSIGLAGVYEQYF	TGTGCCAGTAGTATTGGTCTAGCGGGAGTCTACGAGCAGTACTTC
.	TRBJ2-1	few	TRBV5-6	CASHENGLGLGGQFF	TGTGCCAGTCACGAGAACGGACTGGGCTTGGGGGGGCAGTTCTTC
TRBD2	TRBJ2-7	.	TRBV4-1	CASSPSSGSGSYEQYF	TGCGCCAGCAGCCCATCTAGCGGGAGTGGGTCCTACGAGCAGTACTTC
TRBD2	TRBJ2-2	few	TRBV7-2	CASSFLLAGAGELFF	TGTGCCAGCAGCTTCCTACTAGCGGGAGCCGGGGAGCTGTTTTTT
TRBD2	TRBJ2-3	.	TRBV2	CASSQWAVRAGGRTDTQYF	TGTGCCAGCAGTCAGTGGGCAGTAAGAGCGGGAGGCCGCACAGATACGCAGTATTTT
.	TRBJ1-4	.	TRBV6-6	CASSYEYGINEKLFF	TGTGCCAGCAGTTACGAGTACGGGATTAATGAAAAACTGTTTTTT
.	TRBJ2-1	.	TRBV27	CASSLGSPTSYNEQFF	TGTGCCAGCAGTTTAGGTAGCCCCACATCCTACAATGAGCAGTTCTTC
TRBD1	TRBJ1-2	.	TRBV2	CASRGTGDYGYTF	TGTGCCAGCAGGGGGACAGGGGACTATGGCTACACCTTC
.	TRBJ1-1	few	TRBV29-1	CSVVRNTEAFF	TGCAGCGTTGTTAGGAACACTGAAGCTTTCTTT
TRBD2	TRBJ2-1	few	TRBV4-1	CASSQVHWSGRPYNEQFF	TGCGCCAGCAGCCAAGTCCACTGGAGCGGGAGGCCCTACAATGAGCAGTTCTTC
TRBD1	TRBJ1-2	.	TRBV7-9	CASSGGQGDYGYTF	TGTGCCAGCAGCGGAGGACAGGGGGACTATGGCTACACCTTC
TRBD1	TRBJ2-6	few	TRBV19	CASNPGQGRGSLSSGANVLTF	TGTGCCAGTAATCCGGGACAGGGTCGTGGGTCACTTTCCTCTGGGGCCAACGTCCTGACTTTC
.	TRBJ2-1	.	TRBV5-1	CASSLSAGPRSSYNEQFF	TGCGCCAGCAGCTTGTCGGCGGGGCCTAGAAGCTCCTACAATGAGCAGTTCTTC
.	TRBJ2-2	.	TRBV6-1	CASGGLKNTGELFF	TGTGCCAGCGGAGGACTAAAGAACACCGGGGAGCTGTTTTTT
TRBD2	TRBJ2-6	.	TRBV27	CASSLRWGLAGDSGTNVLTF	TGTGCCAGCAGTTTGAGGTGGGGACTAGCGGGAGATTCTGGGACCAACGTCCTGACTTTC
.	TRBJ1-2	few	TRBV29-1	CSVGGEGTKNSYGYTF	TGCAGCGTTGGAGGGGAGGGGACAAAGAATAGCTATGGCTACACCTTC
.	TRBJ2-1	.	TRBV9	CASSQQGSNYNEQFF	TGTGCCAGCAGTCAACAGGGATCGAACTACAATGAGCAGTTCTTC
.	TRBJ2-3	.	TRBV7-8	CASSSPDGGRRDTQYF	TGTGCCAGCAGCTCCCCTGACGGGGGGCGAAGAGATACGCAGTATTTT
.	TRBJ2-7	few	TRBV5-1	CASSLGSEYDEQYF	TGCGCCAGCAGCTTAGGTAGCGAATACGACGAGCAGTACTTC
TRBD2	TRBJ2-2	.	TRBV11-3	CASSLPSGRGTGELFF	TGTGCCAGCAGCTTACCCAGCGGGAGGGGTACCGGGGAGCTGTTTTTT
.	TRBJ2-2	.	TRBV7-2	CASSLAPLAGGGELFF	TGTGCCAGCAGCTTAGCGCCACTAGCCGGGGGCGGGGAGCTGTTTTTT
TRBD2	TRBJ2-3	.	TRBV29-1	CSVDTSGSTDTQYF	TGCAGCGTTGATACTAGCGGGAGTACAGATACGCAGTATTTT